This T cell receptor (beta chain) came from a study of T cell responses to AZD1222 COVID-19 vaccine. Study-level results: Donors were mostly white British, more females; clonal diversity possibly underestimated.

This table comes from immunoSEQ multiplex PCR, and its TCRdb copy is limited to in-frame clones, with some not included. The sample has tens of thousands of clones, around 88% seen once. The CDR3 extends over 13 amino acids. Trimming removed 4 bases from V and 5 bases from J, with 10 bases in between. Germline CDR1 SGHDT, CDR2 YYEEEE. As to this clone: Its target is not known.

The sequences come from peripheral blood, collected 28 days after the second AZD1222 dose. The rearrangement uses TRBV5-6 and TRBJ1-3, with no clear D. This TCR derives from an adult who received the AZD1222 COVID-19 vaccine. CDR3 DNA: TGTGCCAGCAGCCTACGAATTAGAAACACCATATATTTT. Its translation: CASSLRIRNTIYF.